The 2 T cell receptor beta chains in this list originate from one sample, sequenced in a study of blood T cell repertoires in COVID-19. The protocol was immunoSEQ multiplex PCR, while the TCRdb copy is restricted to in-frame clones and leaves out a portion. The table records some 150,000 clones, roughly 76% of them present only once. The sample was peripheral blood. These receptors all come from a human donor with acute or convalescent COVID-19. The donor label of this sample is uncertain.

CDR3 nucleotide sequence: TGTGCCAGCAGCGTAGATTTAATGTGGGCAGGGGCCTTGAACACCGGGGAGCTGTTTTTT. Its translation: CASSVDLMWAGALNTGELFF. V and J are TRBV9 and TRBJ2-2; TRBD1 is a possible D gene (6 bases). Trimming left V 0 bases short and J 1 base short, with 22 bases between. Germline V gene sequence: CDR1 SGDLS, CDR2 YYNGEE. The CDR3 contains 20 residues.

The DNA of the CDR3 is TGTGCCTGGAGTCCTCTCGGGAACACTGAAGCTTTCTTT. Its translation: CAWSPLGNTEAFF. V and J are TRBV30 and TRBJ1-1; D not certain. Germline V gene data show CDR1 as GTSNPN and CDR2 as SVGIG (reference sequence). The CDR3 consists of 13 residues. The V gene lost 2 bases and the J gene lost 1 base, with 8 bases spanning the gap.